The 19 T cell receptor beta chains in this list originate from one sample, sequenced in a study of T cell clonotyping in hematopoietic cell transplantation. TCRdb's copy holds only in-frame clones and misses some; the assay was immunoSEQ multiplex PCR. Of 2,100 or so clones listed, 85% to 95% are singletons. The specimen was peripheral blood mononuclear cells. The origin of the receptors is a man in his fifties in good health. Some clones in this sample may be carry-over from other donors' samples.

The chain carries TRBV14 and TRBJ2-3; possible D gene TRBD1, 6 bases. The CDR3 length is 13 residues. CDR1 and CDR2 from the germline V gene are SGHDN and FVKESK. V was clipped by 5 bases and J by 5 bases, with 11 bases between them. As DNA, the CDR3 is TGTGCCAGCAGCTGGACAGTGGGAGATACGCAGTATTTT. Amino acid sequence: CASSWTVGDTQYF.

This rearrangement joins TRBV19 to TRBJ1-1; TRBD1 matches 7 bases. Losses at the gene ends were 2 bases for V and 2 bases for J; bases not matched to a gene: 8. The CDR3 runs 16 residues. Germline V gene lookup returns CDR1 LNHDA and CDR2 SQIVND (reference sequence). Here the CDR3 reads CASSIRAGQRNTEAFF. The CDR3 coding sequence is TGTGCCAGTAGTATAAGGGCGGGACAGAGAAACACTGAAGCTTTCTTT. Based on the CDR3 plus reference TRBV19 and TRBJ1-1, the full variable domain is DGGITQSPKYLFRKEGQNVTLSCEQNLNHDAMYWYRQDPGQGLRLIYYSQIVNDFQKGDIAEGYSVSREKKESFPLTVTSAQKNPTAFYLCASSIRAGQRNTEAFFGQGTRLTVV.

The chain joins TRBV10-3 to TRBJ2-7; 12 nucleotides match TRBD1. The CDR3 sequence is 15 residues long. CDR1 ENHRY and CDR2 SYGVKD come from the germline V gene. The trim removed 4 bases at V and 7 bases at J, leaving 8 bases unmatched. The CDR3 nucleotides are TGTGCCATCAGTGTATTGGGACAGGGGGCCCGGGAGCAGTACTTC. Translating gives CAISVLGQGAREQYF.

Comments on this clone: The junction differs from germline at one of its ends, possibly a read error. The rearrangement links TRBV6-1 to TRBJ1-3; TRBD1 might be the D (6 bases). Germline V gene sequence: CDR1 MNHNS, CDR2 SASEGT. The CDR3 is 17 amino acids. The CDR3 here is CASSEVKGGVSGNTIYF. CDR3 nucleotides: TGTGCTAGCAGTGAAGTTAAAGGGGGGGTCTCTGGAAACACCATATATTTT.

The genes are TRBV9 and TRBJ2-1; a possible D gene is TRBD1 (6 bases). Trimming pared 2 bases from V and 4 bases from J, leaving 13 bases between. The CDR3 is made up of 15 amino acids. Looked up from germline, CDR1 is SGDLS and CDR2 is YYNGEE. The CDR3 DNA is TGTGCCAGCAGCGTCGTTCGGGACACATACAATGAGCAGTTCTTC. This sequence encodes CASSVVRDTYNEQFF. The full variable domain, completed using reference TRBV9 and TRBJ2-1, is DSGVTQTPKHLITATGQRVTLRCSPRSGDLSVYWYQQSLDQGLQFLIQYYNGEERAKGNILERFSAQQFPDLHSELNLSSLELGDSALYFCASSVVRDTYNEQFFGPGTRLTVL.

The rearrangement links TRBV5-6 to TRBJ2-7; either TRBD1 or TRBD2 may supply D (6 bases each). Germline CDR1 SGHDT, CDR2 YYEEEE. With 10 bases removed from V and 7 bases from J, the gap between germline ends came to 15 bases. The CDR3 spans 11 residues. CDR3 bases: TGTGCCGTAACCAGGGGAGGTGAGCAGTACTTC. Its protein product is CAVTRGGEQYF.

The chain links TRBV30 to TRBJ2-7; maybe TRBD2 (5 bases). There are 14 residues in the CDR3. Between the trimmed V and J ends, which lost 4 bases and 4 bases, there was a span of 17 bases. Germline loops: CDR1 GTSNPN, CDR2 SVGIG (reference sequence). The CDR3 loop is CAWIGQDGEYEQYF. The DNA of the CDR3 is TGTGCCTGGATTGGGCAAGACGGGGAGTACGAGCAGTACTTC.

This sequence joins TRBV9 and TRBJ1-6; TRBD1 matches 11 bases. J lost 8 bases, V lost 4 bases, and 5 bases had no gene match. Looked up from germline, CDR1 is SGDLS and CDR2 is YYNGEE. The CDR3 contains 15 residues. The CDR3 region has the DNA TGTGCCAGCAGCCCATGGGACAGGGGGGATTCACCCCTCCACTTT. Its protein product is CASSPWDRGDSPLHF.

This clone appeared a few times. The CDR3 sequence: CASSIRTVSNTEAFF. CDR3 DNA sequence: TGTGCCAGCAGCATAAGGACAGTTTCGAACACTGAAGCTTTCTTT. The rearrangement uses TRBV7-8 and TRBJ1-1; weak D call: TRBD1 (6 bases). Trimming pared 5 bases from V and 1 base from J, leaving 14 bases between. CDR3 size: 15 residues. Germline V gene data show CDR1 as SGHVS and CDR2 as FQNEAQ.

This CDR3 reads CASSPGLRPDTGELFF. DNA for the CDR3: TGTGCCAGCAGCCCGGGACTCCGCCCCGACACCGGGGAGCTGTTTTTT. V and J are TRBV9 and TRBJ2-2; perhaps TRBD2 as D (6 bases). Trimming pared 4 bases from V and 3 bases from J, leaving 16 bases between. Germline V gene lookup returns CDR1 SGDLS and CDR2 YYNGEE. The CDR3 is 16 amino acids.

The chain recombines TRBV7-8 with TRBJ2-5, with 8 bases aligning to TRBD2. V shed 0 bases, J shed 4 bases, and the junction held 7 bases outside the gene matches. The CDR3 loop spans 16 amino acids. Germline CDR1 SGHVS, CDR2 FQNEAQ. The DNA of the CDR3 is TGTGCCAGCAGCTTAGCGCTGGGCGGGGGGCCAGAGACCCAGTACTTC. Translated, it gives CASSLALGGGPETQYF.

The V and J genes are TRBV29-1 and TRBJ2-2; D perhaps matches TRBD2 (5 bases). Germline assignment: CDR1 SQVTM and CDR2 ANQGSEA. Trimming shortened V by 2 bases and J by 5 bases, and 12 bases separated the two germline ends. The CDR3 has 14 amino acids. CDR3 DNA sequence: TGCAGCGTTGAAAGAGGGATCCAAACCGGGGAGCTGTTTTTT. Translated, it gives CSVERGIQTGELFF.

The J gene is TRBJ2-5, the V gene TRBV5-1, with 8 positions matching TRBD2. The ends lost 0 bases at V and 4 bases at J; junction bases unmatched: 8. From germline, CDR1 is SGHRS and CDR2 YFSETQ. This CDR3 contains 16 residues. The CDR3 here is CASSLGPSGLRETQYF. Here the CDR3 DNA reads TGCGCCAGCAGCTTGGGGCCTAGCGGGCTCCGAGAGACCCAGTACTTC.

The rearrangement uses TRBV25-1 and TRBJ1-2, with D unclear. This CDR3 has 13 amino acids. The V and J ends lost 2 bases and 5 bases respectively, with 9 bases between them. Germline CDR1 MGHDK, CDR2 SYGVNS. CDR3 bases: TGTGCCAGCAGTGAAGAAGGCCGGTATGGCTACACCTTC. Protein: CASSEEGRYGYTF.

The V call is TRBV6-1, the J call TRBJ2-7; the match to TRBD1 covers 11 bases. The CDR3 runs 15 residues. Germline trimming cut 6 bases from V and 4 bases from J; bases unmatched to any gene: 8. Germline V lookup: CDR1 MNHNS, CDR2 SASEGT. The CDR3 spells CASSETGTGGYEQYF. CDR3 bases: TGTGCCAGCAGCGAGACCGGGACAGGGGGTTACGAGCAGTACTTC.

CDR3 region: CASSFADRAANTEAFF. CDR3 coding DNA: TGTGCCAGCAGTTTCGCGGACAGGGCTGCGAACACTGAAGCTTTCTTT. This sequence joins TRBV6-5 and TRBJ1-1; 8 bases map to TRBD1. The V gene end was trimmed by 4 bases and the J gene end by 1 base; junction bases not matched to a gene: 8. The CDR3 consists of 16 residues. Germline values: CDR1 MNHEY, CDR2 SVGAGI.

The genes are TRBV19 and TRBJ1-4; 9 positions match TRBD1. Germline CDR1 is LNHDA and CDR2 is SQIVND (reference sequence). There are 13 residues in the CDR3. Trimming cost V 8 bases and J 7 bases; bases outside gene matches: 5. The CDR3 bases are TGTGCCAGTTTACAGGGGGCTGGTGAAAAACTGTTTTTT. Its protein product is CASLQGAGEKLFF.

The rearrangement uses TRBV7-8 and TRBJ1-5; D gene uncertain. Germline CDR1 and CDR2: SGHVS and FQNEAQ. With 4 bases removed from V and 5 bases from J, the gap between germline ends came to 9 bases. CDR3 length: 13 amino acids. In DNA form, the CDR3 reads TGTGCCAGCAGCTCCGAACTTGATCAGCCCCAGCATTTT. Its protein product is CASSSELDQPQHF.

The CDR3 here is CASSRQTGELFF. DNA of the CDR3: TGTGCCTCTTCGAGACAGACCGGGGAGCTGTTTTTT. This chain joins TRBV11-3 and TRBJ2-2, with a weak D call TRBD1 (5 bases). The CDR3 spans 12 residues. CDR1 SGHNT and CDR2 YENEEA come from the germline V gene. The germline V and J ends were trimmed by 11 bases and 5 bases, with 12 bases remaining between them.